This entry concerns a single T cell receptor beta chain. The same CDR3 can be traced to other DNA sequences in this sample. Naive-designated CD8 cells lacked CD45RO, were positively enriched for CCR7, and omitted terminally differentiated effector memory CD45RA+ cells. Assay used: immunoSEQ multiplex PCR; TCRdb lists only in-frame clones, some missing. The sample contains about 2 million clones, 85% to 95% of which appear only once. The record originates from a study of shared clonotypes between healthy human individuals. The sequenced sample was naive CD8+ T cells sorted from blood. The TCR sequence derives from a man aged 18 to 30 in good health.

The CDR3 region has the DNA TGTGCCAGCAGCGTAGGTCAGGGACAATCCTACGAGCAGTACTTC. Translation: CASSVGQGQSYEQYF. The genes are TRBV9 and TRBJ2-7, with D possibly TRBD1 on 6 matching bases. This CDR3 has 15 amino acids. The germline gives CDR1 SGDLS, CDR2 YYNGEE. V lost 0 bases and J 1 base, leaving 11 bases between the germline ends.